This TCR beta chain was obtained from a study of T cell responses to AZD1222 COVID-19 vaccine. Background on the study: Second-dose timings of about 4 or about 12 weeks were pooled. Study-wide results and caveats: It should be noted that donors were predominantly white British and more often female, and clonal diversity was possibly underestimated. Of spike-specific TCRs, nearly half reportedly target regions left unmutated in variants. There were repertoire samples only from the period after the peak T cell response.

Trimming took off 1 base at V and 0 bases at J, with 15 bases between the two ends. Germline CDR1 KGHSY, CDR2 FQNENV. This CDR3 has 17 amino acids. In regard to this clone: Its antigen is not identified.

TCRdb's copy holds only in-frame clones and misses some; the assay was immunoSEQ multiplex PCR. The sample contains approximately 94,000 clones, about nine tenths of which appear only once. The chain couples TRBV16 to TRBJ1-2; D is ambiguous. The source of this sequence is an adult in good health. Specimen: peripheral blood, collected on day 0 of AZD1222 vaccination. The chain's CDR3 is CASSQFVSSSANYGYTF. The CDR3 DNA reads TGTGCCAGCAGCCAATTCGTTTCATCCTCTGCTAACTATGGCTACACCTTC.